The present entry profiles one T cell receptor beta chain with its context. Its target is unknown. At deep level, the assay was performed. Profiling relied on immunoSEQ multiplex PCR, and the TCRdb table lists in-frame clones only, not all of them. The data hold 1.5 million to 2.5 million clones, with roughly 94% observed a single time. The data are from a study of shared clonotypes between healthy human individuals. Findings and caveats of the study: Among non-shared clonotypes, generation probabilities were lower than among those shared by all four donors. It was only blood that was sampled, and tissue repertoires likely differ.

The CDR3 spans 12 residues. CDR1 and CDR2 (germline): ENHRY, SYGVKD. The ends were cut back, 5 bases at V and 5 bases at J, with 9 bases in the middle. Positive CCR7 selection of CD45RO-negative cells yielded the naive CD8 cells, and terminally differentiated effector memory CD45RA+ cells were excluded. The TCR sequence derives from a young man in good health. The rearrangement links TRBV10-3 to TRBJ1-1; tentative D call: TRBD1 (6 bases). Sequenced material: naive CD8+ T cells sorted from blood. This CDR3 is CAISRDTTEAFF. As DNA, the CDR3 is TGTGCCATCAGTAGGGACACTACTGAAGCTTTCTTT.